This T cell receptor beta chain was recovered during a study of OX40 agonist ivuxolimab in advanced cancers. The data were produced by immunoSEQ multiplex PCR, yet TCRdb's version contains in-frame clones alone and is incomplete. Among about 64,000 clones listed, more than 85% were seen once. V shed 5 bases and J 16 bases; nucleotides not matched to a gene: 14. Looked up from germline, CDR1 is LNHNV and CDR2 is YYDKDF (reference sequence). This CDR3 contains 13 residues. The chain employs TRBV15 and TRBJ1-5; 7 bases fit TRBD1. The clonotype comes from an adult with an advanced solid tumor such as melanoma, head and neck, liver or kidney cancer. The sample consisted of CD4+ or CD8+ T cells sorted from blood, taken in a trial of the OX40 agonist ivuxolimab. The CDR3 DNA is TGTGCCACCAGCCCAACCCGGGACAGCGCGCGTCATTTT. As protein: CATSPTRDSARHF.